This entry is about one T cell receptor (beta chain). In this sample, this clone turned up once. The clone's antigen remains unknown. Per-nucleotide qualities are absent, and no much larger clonotype sits a single base away. The cohort comprised some 680 healthy bone marrow donors. All cohort members were sampled while nominally healthy, although unrecorded immune exposures were likely present. The donor tested CMV seropositive and was one of the 289 seropositive cohort members. Every donor gave a peripheral blood sample, and the peripheral blood mononuclear cells from that sample were used for TCR beta sequencing. The Qiagen DNeasy Blood Extraction Kit was used to extract genomic DNA from the blood cell samples. Receptor amplification or capture employed the immunoSEQ multiplex PCR assay. A mixture of 60 forward primers for TCR Vbeta segments and 13 reverse primers for TCR Jbeta segments was used in the multiplex PCR. A multiplex PCR assay on genomic DNA amplified the CDR3 region of rearranged TCR beta genes. Amplified TCR beta libraries were sequenced as 87-base-pair reads on the Illumina HiSeq System. The source study handled its data this way. Across the roughly 700 repertoires, a later analysis counted some 80 million unique TCR beta chains, 9.5 million to 13 million of which were shared by at least two donors. Raw reads were error-corrected and collapsed into unique sequences by a nearest-neighbor algorithm in which closely related sequences were merged to remove PCR and sequencing errors. CDR3 sequences were aligned to IMGT reference sequences to assign V, D and J gene segments. Each retained sequence needed at least a six-nucleotide match to both a V gene segment and a J gene segment. A rearrangement was called productive if the CDR3 had no stop codons and remained in frame with V and J, and every other rearrangement was called non-productive. CDR3 was defined according to IMGT convention as the region running from the second conserved V-encoded cysteine to the conserved J-encoded phenylalanine. In an earlier analysis of 500 to 650 of the donors, sequences lacking an unambiguous match to a single V gene segment were excluded. An earlier analysis of roughly 590 of the donors called V segments functional above 56.7% productive rearrangements and segregating when the between-donor standard deviation exceeded 5%. A statistical classification framework was developed to diagnose cytomegalovirus status using the catalog of TCR beta chain sequences. In a later analysis, V and J genes were assigned by comparing TCR nucleotide sequences against IMGT/GENE-DB human TR gene sequences. The TCRdist pipeline was used in a later analysis to assign CDR3 sequences and most-parsimonious VDJ recombination scenarios. In a later analysis, every TCR beta chain was defined by the combination of its CDR3 amino acid sequence and its V-gene family, and reads without a unique V-gene family were dropped. In a later analysis, 500 to 650 highly shared, low-generation-probability nucleotide sequences were removed to address suspected cross-contamination and a sequencing artifact. In a later analysis, a clonal expansion index was calculated for each public chain from normalized within-repertoire ranks of inferred template counts. In a later analysis, generation probabilities were computed with a VDJ recombination model fitted to out-of-frame rearrangements, and the resulting probabilities were checked against IGoR. In a later analysis, TCR-TCR, TCR-HLA and TCR-CMV co-occurrence was scored with hypergeometric tests, and a repertoire-size bias correction was applied to TCR pairs. False discovery rates were estimated in a later analysis by permuting HLA or CMV assignments 20 times. In a later analysis, co-occurring TCRs were grouped using DBSCAN, and TCRdist sequence similarity was added for clustering within HLA-allele-positive subsets. For co-occurrence clustering, repertoires with fewer than 30,000 or more than 120,000 public chains were excluded, along with roughly 5 repertoires with anomalous nucleotide sharing. What TCRdb holds here is the immuneACCESS table cut down to in-frame rearrangements. Part of the clones is not present; checked against another copy, under half of the missing clones reflect an unresolved V gene, and the others are unexplained. That table gives V, J and clone size, and the DNA gave D and trimming. The sample profile shows 120,000 or so clones; 76% of them were found once. 13% of the sample rests with the top ten.

This record comes from a study of cytomegalovirus exposure and HLA in healthy donors (dated by TCRdb to about 2017). As for the study more broadly: According to an earlier analysis of around 600 of the donors, 200 million or so T cells yielded 95 million to 140 million unique TCR beta sequences and about 300 Gb of sequence data. Around 330 gigabases of sequencing data and around 85 million unique TCR sequences made up an early release that covered 500 to 650 HLA-typed donors. Of the approximately 400 genotyped donors, around 81% fell in the genetic ancestry cluster associated with self-reported Caucasian donors. The study aimed to test whether cataloging public T cell receptors could reveal signatures of past pathogen exposure. The study profiled the T cell repertoires of 666 subjects by immunosequencing and related them to cytomegalovirus serostatus. Besides the first cohort of hundreds of subjects, a separate validation cohort made up of 95 to 150 different subjects was used. High-throughput TCR immunosequencing, statistical association of individual TCRs with disease status, and machine learning were combined to predict cytomegalovirus infection status. A later analysis re-analyzed previously published TCR beta repertoires from 650 to 800 donors and added high-resolution HLA genotyping to study TCR occurrence patterns. In the later analysis, no new phenotypic data were used to find candidate immune exposures; instead, reliance was placed on TCR beta sequences and their occurrence across donors. In an earlier analysis of a few hundred of the donors, high-throughput TCR beta sequencing was used to judge whether each TCR beta V gene segment behaved as functional or pseudogenic. Alongside the repertoire data, information on donor age, sex, ethnicity and CMV serostatus was compiled. In a later genetic analysis, genome-wide SNP genotypes for 398 of the 666 donors were used, and that subset was treated as a discovery cohort. All discovery cohort repertoires had been generated using a single sequencing platform. HLA typing covered class I and class II loci at four-digit resolution. Typing coverage varied by locus: roughly 620-640 donors for A, B, C, DRB1 and DQB1; around 560 for DQA1; some 610 for DPA1; around 490 for DPB1. Four to six DR-DQ haplotypes were handled as single units for association and clustering, since linkage in the cohort was strong. Across 398 genotyped donors of the cohort, an average of approximately 200,000 unique TCR beta nucleotide sequences per donor were sequenced, and approximately 17% of those sequences were non-productive.

General study outcomes and caveats: In a later analysis, HLA-associated TCR beta chains showed more clonal expansion and lower generation probabilities than non-associated chains that were equally common. Specific HLA alleles were associated with around 18,000 TCR beta sequences at a false discovery rate of 0.05 in a later analysis. In both the original and validation cohorts, the classifier was reported to diagnose cytomegalovirus status with high specificity and sensitivity. Most CMV-associated TCR beta chains appeared to be HLA-restricted in a later analysis, and the HLA associations seemed to be driven largely by CMV exposure. In a later genetic analysis, a missense DCLRE1C variant was associated with V-gene and J-gene trimming of TCR beta chains, and the association was replicated in an independent cohort. In vitro tests confirmed that a few of the cytomegalovirus-associated TCR beta chains recognize cytomegalovirus antigens. A group of highly shared sequence variants was considered likely to be a technical artifact of the sequencing pipeline. A further reported finding was that TCR beta sequences accurately predicted the HLA-A and HLA-B alleles for most subjects in the first cohort. In a later genetic analysis, fewer N-insertions in productive TCRs were reported among donors in an Asian-associated ancestry cluster than the approximately 670-donor mean. The authors suggested that the approach could potentially be extended to other disease states and immunological phenotypes. An earlier analysis of approximately 570 of the donors showed that most TCR beta V segments appeared in productive rearrangements either about 87% or about 30% of the time, which broadly matched IMGT annotations. This cohort had only TCR beta chains sequenced, and the lack of alpha or paired-chain data limited which features could be detected. The presence/absence analyses assumed that sequencing depth was roughly uniform across donors, and that assumption may not be true. According to a later analysis, TCR association rates differed among HLA loci, with DRB1 alleles showing the most associated TCRs and HLA-C alleles showing the fewest. When HLA alleles, especially DR and DQ, strongly co-occurred, TCR associations were difficult to assign to individual alleles. Because counts were too low, about 18 rarely observed V segments, including chromosome 9 orphons, were left out of the earlier analysis of some 640 of the donors. CMV serostatus was the only immune exposure information available for the cohort. HLA typing was unavailable for some donors at each locus, so association tests used only the typed subset. A total of 150 or so TCR beta chains were listed by the study as associated with cytomegalovirus. According to a later analysis, parvovirus B19, influenza, CMV and Epstein-Barr virus appeared linked to several top co-occurrence clusters. Correlated functional status among segregating V segments might reflect linkage disequilibrium, but an unknown experimental factor could not be ruled out. While some public TCRs were present in many individuals, most TCR sequences turned up only very rarely across donors.

This TCR came from a man aged 25-45 years in good health and CMV-seropositive. The specimen was PBMCs.

The CDR3 amino acid sequence is: CASSLGGQSLNEQFF. DNA sequence: TGTGCCAGCAGCTTAGGGGGACAGTCACTCAATGAGCAGTTCTTC. The receptor chain draws on TRBV13 and TRBJ2-1; TRBD1 agrees with 7 junctional bases. From cysteine to phenylalanine, the CDR3 is 15 amino acids long. The DNA shown is the 45-base CDR3, in frame from base 1. The germline V gene encodes CDR1 PRHDT and CDR2 FYEKMQ (reference sequence). Clipping removes 0 bases from V and 6 bases from J, with 5 as the unmatched junction base count.